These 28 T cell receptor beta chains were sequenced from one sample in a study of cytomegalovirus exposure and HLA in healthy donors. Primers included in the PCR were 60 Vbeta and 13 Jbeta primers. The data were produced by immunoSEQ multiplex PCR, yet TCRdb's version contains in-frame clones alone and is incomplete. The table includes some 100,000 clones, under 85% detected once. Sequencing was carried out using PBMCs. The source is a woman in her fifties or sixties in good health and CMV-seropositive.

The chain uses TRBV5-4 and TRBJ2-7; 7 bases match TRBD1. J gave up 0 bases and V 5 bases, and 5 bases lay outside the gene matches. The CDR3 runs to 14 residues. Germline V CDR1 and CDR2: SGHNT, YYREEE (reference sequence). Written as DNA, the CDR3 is TGTGCCAGCAGTTCCGGGACAGTCTCCTACGAGCAGTACTTC. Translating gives CASSSGTVSYEQYF.

CDR3 coding DNA: TGCGCCAGCATGACGGGACAGGGGTTCGAGCAGTACTTC. Protein: CASMTGQGFEQYF. The chain employs TRBV5-1 and TRBJ2-7, with 10 bases fitting TRBD1. V lost 6 bases to trimming and J lost 6 bases; unmatched junction nucleotides: 6. The CDR3 sequence is 13 residues long. The V gene's germline CDR1 is SGHRS and CDR2 YFSETQ.

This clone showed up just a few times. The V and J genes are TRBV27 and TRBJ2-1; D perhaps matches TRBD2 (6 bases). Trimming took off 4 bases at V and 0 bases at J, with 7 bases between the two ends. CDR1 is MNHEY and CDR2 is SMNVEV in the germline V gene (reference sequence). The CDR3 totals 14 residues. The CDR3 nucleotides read TGTGCCAGCAGTTCACTAGCCTCCTACAATGAGCAGTTCTTC. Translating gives CASSSLASYNEQFF.

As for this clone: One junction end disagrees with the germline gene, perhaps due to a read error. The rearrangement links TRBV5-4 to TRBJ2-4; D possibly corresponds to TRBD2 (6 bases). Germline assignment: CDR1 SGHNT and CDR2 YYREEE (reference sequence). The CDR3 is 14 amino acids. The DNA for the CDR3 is TGTGCCAGCACCACAGCGGGCGGCAAAAACAGTCAGTACTTC. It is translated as CASTTAGGKNSQYF.

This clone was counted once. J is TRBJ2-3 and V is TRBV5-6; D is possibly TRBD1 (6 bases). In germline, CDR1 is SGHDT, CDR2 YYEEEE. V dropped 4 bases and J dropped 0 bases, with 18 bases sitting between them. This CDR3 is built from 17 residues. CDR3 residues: CASSLNFFRGSTDTQYF. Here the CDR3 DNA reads TGTGCCAGCAGCCTTAACTTTTTCAGGGGTAGCACAGATACGCAGTATTTT.

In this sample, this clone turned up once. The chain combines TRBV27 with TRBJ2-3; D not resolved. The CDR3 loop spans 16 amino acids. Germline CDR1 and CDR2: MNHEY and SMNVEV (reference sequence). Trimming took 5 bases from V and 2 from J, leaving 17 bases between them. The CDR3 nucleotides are TGTGCCAGCAGTCTCTCGCGATCCTCCGCCACAGATACGCAGTATTTT. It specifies CASSLSRSSATDTQYF.

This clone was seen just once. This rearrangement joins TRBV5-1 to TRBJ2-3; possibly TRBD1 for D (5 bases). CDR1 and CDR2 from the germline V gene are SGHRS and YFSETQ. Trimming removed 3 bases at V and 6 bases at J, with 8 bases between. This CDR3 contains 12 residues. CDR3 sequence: CASSSGSDTQYF. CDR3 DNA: TGCGCCAGCAGCTCAGGGTCGGATACGCAGTATTTT.

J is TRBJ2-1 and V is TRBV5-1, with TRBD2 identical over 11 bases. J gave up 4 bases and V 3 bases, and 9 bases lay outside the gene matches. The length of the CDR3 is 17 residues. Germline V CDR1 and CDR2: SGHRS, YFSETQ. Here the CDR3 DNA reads TGCGCCAGCAGCTCGGGAAGACTAGCGGGATATTACAATGAGCAGTTCTTC. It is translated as CASSSGRLAGYYNEQFF. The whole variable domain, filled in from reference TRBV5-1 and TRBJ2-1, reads KAGVTQTPRYLIKTRGQQVTLSCSPISGHRSVSWYQQTPGQGLQFLFEYFSETQRNKGNFPGRFSGRQFSNSRSEMNVSTLELGDSALYLCASSSGRLAGYYNEQFFGPGTRLTVL.

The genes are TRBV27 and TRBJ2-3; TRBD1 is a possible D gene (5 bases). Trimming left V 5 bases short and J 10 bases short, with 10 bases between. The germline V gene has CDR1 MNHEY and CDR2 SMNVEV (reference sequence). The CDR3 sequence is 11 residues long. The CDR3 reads CASSRGTSQYF. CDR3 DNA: TGTGCCAGCAGTAGGGGCACTTCGCAGTATTTT.

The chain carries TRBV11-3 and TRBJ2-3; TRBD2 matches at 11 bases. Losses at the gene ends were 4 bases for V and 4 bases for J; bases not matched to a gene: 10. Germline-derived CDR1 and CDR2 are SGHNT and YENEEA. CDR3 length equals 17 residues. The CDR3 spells CASSSPLSGGDSDTQYF. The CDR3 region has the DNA TGTGCCAGCAGCTCCCCCCTTAGCGGGGGGGATTCAGATACGCAGTATTTT.

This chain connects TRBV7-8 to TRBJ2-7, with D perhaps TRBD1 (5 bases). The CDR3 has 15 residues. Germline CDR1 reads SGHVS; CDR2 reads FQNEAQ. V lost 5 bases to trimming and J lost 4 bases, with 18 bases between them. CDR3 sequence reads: CASSPWQGPSYEQYF. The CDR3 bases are TGTGCCAGCAGCCCCTGGCAGGGCCCCTCGTACGAGCAGTACTTC.

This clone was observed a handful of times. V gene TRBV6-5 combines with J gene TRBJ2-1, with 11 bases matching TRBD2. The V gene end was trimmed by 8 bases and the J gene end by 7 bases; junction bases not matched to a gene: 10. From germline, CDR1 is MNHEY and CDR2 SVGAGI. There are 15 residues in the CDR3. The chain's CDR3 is CASSPTTSGKNEQFF. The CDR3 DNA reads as TGTGCCAGCTCACCAACGACTAGCGGGAAGAATGAGCAGTTCTTC.

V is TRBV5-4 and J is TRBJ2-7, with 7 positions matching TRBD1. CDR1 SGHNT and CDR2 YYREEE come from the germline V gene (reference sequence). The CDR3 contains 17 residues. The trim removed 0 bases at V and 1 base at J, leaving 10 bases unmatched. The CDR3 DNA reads TGTGCCAGCAGCTTGGGGACAGGACGGGACCCTTCCTACGAGCAGTACTTC. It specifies CASSLGTGRDPSYEQYF.

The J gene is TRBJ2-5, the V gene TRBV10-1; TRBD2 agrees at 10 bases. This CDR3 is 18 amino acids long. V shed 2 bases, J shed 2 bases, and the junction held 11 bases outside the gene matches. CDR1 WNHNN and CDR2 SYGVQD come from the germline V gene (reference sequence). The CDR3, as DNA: TGCGCCAGCAGTGAGATCAGCGGGAGGGGCCCCGTTCAAGAGACCCAGTACTTC. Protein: CASSEISGRGPVQETQYF.

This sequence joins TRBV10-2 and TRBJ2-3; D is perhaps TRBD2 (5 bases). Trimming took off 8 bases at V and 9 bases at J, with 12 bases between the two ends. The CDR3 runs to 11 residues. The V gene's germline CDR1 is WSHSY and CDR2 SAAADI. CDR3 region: CASGNWETQYF. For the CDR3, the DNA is TGCGCCAGCGGAAACTGGGAGACGCAGTATTTT.

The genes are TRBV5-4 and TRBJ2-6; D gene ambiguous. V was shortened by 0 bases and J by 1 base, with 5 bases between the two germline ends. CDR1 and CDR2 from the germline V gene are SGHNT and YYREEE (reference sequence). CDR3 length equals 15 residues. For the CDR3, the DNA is TGTGCCAGCAGCTTGGGACTTTCTGGGGCCAACGTCCTGACTTTC. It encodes CASSLGLSGANVLTF.

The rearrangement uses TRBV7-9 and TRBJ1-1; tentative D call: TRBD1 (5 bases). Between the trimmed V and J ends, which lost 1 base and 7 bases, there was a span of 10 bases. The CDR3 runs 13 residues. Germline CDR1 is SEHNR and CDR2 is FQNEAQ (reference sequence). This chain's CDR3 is CASSLGGLNEAFF. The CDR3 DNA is TGTGCCAGCAGCTTAGGGGGACTGAATGAAGCTTTCTTT.

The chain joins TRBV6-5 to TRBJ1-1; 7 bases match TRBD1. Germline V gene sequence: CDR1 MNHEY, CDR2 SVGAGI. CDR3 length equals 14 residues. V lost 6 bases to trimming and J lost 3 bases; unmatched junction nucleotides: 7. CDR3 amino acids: CASSLGQRYTEAFF. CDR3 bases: TGTGCCAGCAGCCTGGGACAGAGATACACTGAAGCTTTCTTT.

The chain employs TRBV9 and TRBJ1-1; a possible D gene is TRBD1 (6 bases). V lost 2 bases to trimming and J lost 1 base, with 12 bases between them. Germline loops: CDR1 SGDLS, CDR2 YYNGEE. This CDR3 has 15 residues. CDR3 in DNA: TGTGCCAGCAGCGTCTCAGGGGCGCCGAACACTGAAGCTTTCTTT. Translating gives CASSVSGAPNTEAFF. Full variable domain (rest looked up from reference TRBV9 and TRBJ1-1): DSGVTQTPKHLITATGQRVTLRCSPRSGDLSVYWYQQSLDQGLQFLIQYYNGEERAKGNILERFSAQQFPDLHSELNLSSLELGDSALYFCASSVSGAPNTEAFFGQGTRLTVV.

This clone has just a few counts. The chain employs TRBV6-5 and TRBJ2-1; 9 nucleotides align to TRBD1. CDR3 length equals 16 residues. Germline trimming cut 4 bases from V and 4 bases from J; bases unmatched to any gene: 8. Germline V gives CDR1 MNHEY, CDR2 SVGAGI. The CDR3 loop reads CASSSGQGSAYNEQFF. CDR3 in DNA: TGTGCCAGCAGTTCGGGACAGGGATCGGCTTACAATGAGCAGTTCTTC.

CDR3 protein: CASSLTGGGHQPQHF. The CDR3 DNA follows: TGTGCCAGCAGCTTAACGGGGGGCGGGCATCAGCCCCAGCATTTT. The rearrangement uses TRBV7-2 and TRBJ1-5, with D tentatively TRBD1 (6 bases). The V end lost 2 bases, the J end lost 5 bases, and 13 bases lay between the germline ends. The germline V gene has CDR1 SGHTA and CDR2 FQGNSA. This CDR3 is built from 15 residues.

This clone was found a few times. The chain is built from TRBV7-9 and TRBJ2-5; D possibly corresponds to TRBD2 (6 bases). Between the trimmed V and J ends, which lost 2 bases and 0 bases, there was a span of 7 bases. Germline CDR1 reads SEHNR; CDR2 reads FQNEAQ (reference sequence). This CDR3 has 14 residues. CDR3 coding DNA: TGTGCCAGCAGCTTACAGCGGGACCAAGAGACCCAGTACTTC. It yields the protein CASSLQRDQETQYF.

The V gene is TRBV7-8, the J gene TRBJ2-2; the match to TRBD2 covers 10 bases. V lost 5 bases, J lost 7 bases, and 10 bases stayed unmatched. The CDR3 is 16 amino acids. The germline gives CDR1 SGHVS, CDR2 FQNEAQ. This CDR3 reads CASSPPASGRGGELFF. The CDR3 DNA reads TGTGCCAGCAGCCCTCCTGCTAGCGGGAGAGGCGGGGAGCTGTTTTTT.

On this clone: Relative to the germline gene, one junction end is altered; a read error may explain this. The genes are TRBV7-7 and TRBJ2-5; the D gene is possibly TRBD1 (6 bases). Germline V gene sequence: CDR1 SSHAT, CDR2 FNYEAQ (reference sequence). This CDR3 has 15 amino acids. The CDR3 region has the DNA TGTGCTAGCAGCTTAGGCGGAACAGGGCAGGAGACCCAGTACTTC. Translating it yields CASSLGGTGQETQYF.

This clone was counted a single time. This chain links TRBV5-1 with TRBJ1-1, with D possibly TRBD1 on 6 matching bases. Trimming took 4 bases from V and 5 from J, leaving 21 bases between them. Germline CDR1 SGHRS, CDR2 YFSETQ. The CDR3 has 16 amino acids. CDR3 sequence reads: CASSTGQSNMGTEAFF. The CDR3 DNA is TGCGCCAGCAGCACCGGACAGTCGAATATGGGGACTGAAGCTTTCTTT.

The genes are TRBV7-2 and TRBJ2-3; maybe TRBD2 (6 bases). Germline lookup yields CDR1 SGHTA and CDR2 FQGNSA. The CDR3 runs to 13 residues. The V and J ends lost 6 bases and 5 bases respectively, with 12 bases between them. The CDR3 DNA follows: TGTGCCAGCAGGCGGGGTGGGCTAGATACGCAGTATTTT. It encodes CASRRGGLDTQYF.

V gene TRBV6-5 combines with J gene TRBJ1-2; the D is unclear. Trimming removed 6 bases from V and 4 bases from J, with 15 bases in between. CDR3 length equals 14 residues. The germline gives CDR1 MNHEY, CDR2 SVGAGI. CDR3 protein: CASSPMRLGYGYTF. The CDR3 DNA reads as TGTGCCAGCAGCCCGATGCGACTTGGCTATGGCTACACCTTC.

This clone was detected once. This CDR3 is CASSLDGGGNYEQYF. In DNA form, the CDR3 reads TGTGCCAGCAGCTTGGATGGCGGCGGAAACTACGAGCAGTACTTC. The V and J genes are TRBV5-4 and TRBJ2-7; no firm D call. The V and J ends lost 0 bases and 3 bases respectively, with 13 bases between them. Germline CDR1 SGHNT, CDR2 YYREEE (reference sequence). The CDR3 loop spans 15 amino acids.